The sequence of this TCR beta chain was determined in a study of blood T cell repertoires in COVID-19. Study-wide context: The samples span acute and convalescent COVID-19 from the United States, Italy and Spain. PBMCs, B-cell-depleted T cells, or T cells provided the cDNA or gDNA that made up the material.

Per germline, CDR1 SEHNR and CDR2 FQNEAQ (reference sequence). The length of the CDR3 is 16 residues. J lost 4 bases, V lost 3 bases, and 9 bases had no gene match. Seattle patients were enrolled while actively infected and followed longitudinally. Sequencing used immunoSEQ multiplex PCR; TCRdb keeps in-frame clones, though not all of them. The sample holds under 250,000 clones, more than 75% seen once. This receptor was obtained from a woman older than 75 with COVID-19, enrolled during active disease. The source material was peripheral blood. The chain is built from TRBV7-9 and TRBJ1-2; TRBD1 aligns across 9 bases. The CDR3 protein is CASSLGTGGRFYGYTF. In DNA form, the CDR3 reads TGTGCCAGCAGCTTGGGTACAGGGGGCCGATTCTATGGCTACACCTTC.